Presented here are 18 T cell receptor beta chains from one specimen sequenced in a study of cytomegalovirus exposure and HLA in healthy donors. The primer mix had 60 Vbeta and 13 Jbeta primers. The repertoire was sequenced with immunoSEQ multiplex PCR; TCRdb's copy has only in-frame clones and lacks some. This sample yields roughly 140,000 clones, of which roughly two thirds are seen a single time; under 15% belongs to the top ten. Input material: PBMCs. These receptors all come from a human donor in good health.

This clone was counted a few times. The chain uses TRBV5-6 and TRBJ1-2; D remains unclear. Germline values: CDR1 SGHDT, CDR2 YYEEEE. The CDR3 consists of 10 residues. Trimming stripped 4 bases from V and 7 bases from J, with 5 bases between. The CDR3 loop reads CASSTGGYTF. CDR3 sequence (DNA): TGTGCCAGCAGCACGGGTGGCTACACCTTC.

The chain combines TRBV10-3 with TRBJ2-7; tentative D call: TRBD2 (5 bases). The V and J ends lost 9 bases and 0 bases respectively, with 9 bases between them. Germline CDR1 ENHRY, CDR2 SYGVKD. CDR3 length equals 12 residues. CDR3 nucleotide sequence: TGTGCCATTACAGCGGACTCCTACGAGCAGTACTTC. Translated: CAITADSYEQYF.

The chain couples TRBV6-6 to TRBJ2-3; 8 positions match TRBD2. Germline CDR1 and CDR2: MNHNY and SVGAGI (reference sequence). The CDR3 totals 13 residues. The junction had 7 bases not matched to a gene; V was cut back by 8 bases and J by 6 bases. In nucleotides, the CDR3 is TGTGCCAGCTTGCCGGGGGGGCAGGATACGCAGTATTTT. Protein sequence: CASLPGGQDTQYF.

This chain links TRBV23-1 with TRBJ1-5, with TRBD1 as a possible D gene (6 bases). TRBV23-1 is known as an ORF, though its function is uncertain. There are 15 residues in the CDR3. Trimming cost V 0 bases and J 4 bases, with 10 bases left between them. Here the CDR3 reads CASSQSGQTNQPQHF. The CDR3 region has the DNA TGCGCCAGCAGTCAATCAGGACAGACAAATCAGCCCCAGCATTTT.

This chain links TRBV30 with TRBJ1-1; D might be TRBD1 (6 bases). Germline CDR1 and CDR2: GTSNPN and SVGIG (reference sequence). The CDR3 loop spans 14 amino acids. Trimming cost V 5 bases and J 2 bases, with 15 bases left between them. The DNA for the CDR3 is TGTGCCTGGCGGAGCGGGGGGGCCAACACTGAAGCTTTCTTT. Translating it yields CAWRSGGANTEAFF.

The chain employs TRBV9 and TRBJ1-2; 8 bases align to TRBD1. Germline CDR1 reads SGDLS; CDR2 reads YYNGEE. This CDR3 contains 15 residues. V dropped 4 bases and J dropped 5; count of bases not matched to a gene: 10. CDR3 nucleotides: TGTGCCAGCAGCAACCCGACAGGGGTTAGGTATGGCTACACCTTC. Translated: CASSNPTGVRYGYTF.

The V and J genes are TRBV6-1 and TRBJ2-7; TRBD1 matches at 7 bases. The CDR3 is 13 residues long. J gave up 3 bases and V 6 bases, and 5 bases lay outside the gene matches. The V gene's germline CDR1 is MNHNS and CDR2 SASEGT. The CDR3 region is CASRNTGVYEQYF. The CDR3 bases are TGTGCCAGCAGGAATACAGGGGTCTACGAGCAGTACTTC.

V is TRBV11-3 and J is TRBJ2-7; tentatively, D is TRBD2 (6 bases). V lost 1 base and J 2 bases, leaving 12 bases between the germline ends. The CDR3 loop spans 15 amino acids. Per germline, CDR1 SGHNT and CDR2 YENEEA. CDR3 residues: CASSLAGSGPYEQYF. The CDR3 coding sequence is TGTGCCAGCAGCTTAGCTGGTAGCGGACCCTACGAGCAGTACTTC. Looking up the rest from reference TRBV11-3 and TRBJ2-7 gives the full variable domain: EAGVVQSPRYKIIEKKQPVAFWCNPISGHNTLYWYLQNLGQGPELLIRYENEEAVDDSQLPKDRFSAERLKGVDSTLKIQPAELGDSAVYLCASSLAGSGPYEQYFGPGTRLTVT.

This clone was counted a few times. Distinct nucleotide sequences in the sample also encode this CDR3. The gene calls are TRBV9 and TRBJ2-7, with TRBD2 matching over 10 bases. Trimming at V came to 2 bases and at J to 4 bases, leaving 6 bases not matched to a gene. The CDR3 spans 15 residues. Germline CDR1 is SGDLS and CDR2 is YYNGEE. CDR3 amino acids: CASSVGLAGDYEQYF. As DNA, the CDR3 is TGTGCCAGCAGCGTCGGTCTAGCGGGAGATTACGAGCAGTACTTC.

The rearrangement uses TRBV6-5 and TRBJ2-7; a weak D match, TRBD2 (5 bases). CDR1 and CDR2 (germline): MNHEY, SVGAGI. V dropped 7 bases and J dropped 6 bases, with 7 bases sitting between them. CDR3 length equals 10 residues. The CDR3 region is CASKGVEQYF. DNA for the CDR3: TGTGCCAGCAAGGGAGTCGAGCAGTACTTC.

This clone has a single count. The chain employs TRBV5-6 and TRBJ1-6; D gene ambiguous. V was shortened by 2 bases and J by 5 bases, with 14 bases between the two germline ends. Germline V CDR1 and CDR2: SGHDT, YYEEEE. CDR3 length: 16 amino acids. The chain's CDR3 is CASSFPPRLDNSPLHF. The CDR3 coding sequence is TGTGCCAGCAGCTTCCCCCCGAGACTGGATAATTCACCCCTCCACTTT.

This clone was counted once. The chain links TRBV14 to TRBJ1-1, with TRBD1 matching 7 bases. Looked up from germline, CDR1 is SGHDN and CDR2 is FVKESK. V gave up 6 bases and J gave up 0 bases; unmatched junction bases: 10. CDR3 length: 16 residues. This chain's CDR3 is CASRRIRDSMNTEAFF. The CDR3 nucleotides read TGTGCCAGCAGACGGATCCGGGACAGCATGAACACTGAAGCTTTCTTT.

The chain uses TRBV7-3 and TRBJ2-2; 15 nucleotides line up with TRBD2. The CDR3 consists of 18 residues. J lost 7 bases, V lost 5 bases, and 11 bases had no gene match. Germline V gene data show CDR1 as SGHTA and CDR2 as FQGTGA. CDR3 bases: TGTGCCAGCAGCCCAAGAGGGACTAGCGGGGGGAATGTCGGGGAGCTGTTTTTT. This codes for CASSPRGTSGGNVGELFF.

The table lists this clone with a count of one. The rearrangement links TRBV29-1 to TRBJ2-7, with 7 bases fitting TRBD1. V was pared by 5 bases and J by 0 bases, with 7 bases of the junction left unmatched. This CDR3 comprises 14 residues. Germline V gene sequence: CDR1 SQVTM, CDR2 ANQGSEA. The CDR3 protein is CSVSTGDSSYEQYF. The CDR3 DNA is TGCAGCGTTTCCACAGGGGATTCCTCCTACGAGCAGTACTTC.

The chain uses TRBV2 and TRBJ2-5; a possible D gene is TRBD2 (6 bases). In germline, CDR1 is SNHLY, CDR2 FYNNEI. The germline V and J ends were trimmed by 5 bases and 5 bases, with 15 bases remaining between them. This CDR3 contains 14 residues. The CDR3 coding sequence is TGTGCCAGCAGTTATCCCGGGGGTAGTGAGACCCAGTACTTC. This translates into CASSYPGGSETQYF.

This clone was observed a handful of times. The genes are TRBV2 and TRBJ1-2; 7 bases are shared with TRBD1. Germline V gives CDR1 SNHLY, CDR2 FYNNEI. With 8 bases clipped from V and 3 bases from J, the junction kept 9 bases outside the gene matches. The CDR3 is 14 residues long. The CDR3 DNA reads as TGTGCCAGCGATGAACGACAGGGCCACTATGGCTACACCTTC. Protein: CASDERQGHYGYTF.

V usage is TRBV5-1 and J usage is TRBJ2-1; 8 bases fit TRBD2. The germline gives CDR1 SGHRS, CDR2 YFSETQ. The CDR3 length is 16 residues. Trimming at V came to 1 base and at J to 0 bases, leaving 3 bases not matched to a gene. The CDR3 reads CASSLRGGSSYNEQFF. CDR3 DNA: TGCGCCAGCAGCTTGCGGGGGGGGAGCTCCTACAATGAGCAGTTCTTC.

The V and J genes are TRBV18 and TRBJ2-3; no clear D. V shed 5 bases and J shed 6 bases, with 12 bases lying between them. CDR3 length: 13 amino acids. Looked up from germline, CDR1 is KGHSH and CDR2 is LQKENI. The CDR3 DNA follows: TGTGCCAGCTCAGTGACGAGCGTTGATACGCAGTATTTT. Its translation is CASSVTSVDTQYF.